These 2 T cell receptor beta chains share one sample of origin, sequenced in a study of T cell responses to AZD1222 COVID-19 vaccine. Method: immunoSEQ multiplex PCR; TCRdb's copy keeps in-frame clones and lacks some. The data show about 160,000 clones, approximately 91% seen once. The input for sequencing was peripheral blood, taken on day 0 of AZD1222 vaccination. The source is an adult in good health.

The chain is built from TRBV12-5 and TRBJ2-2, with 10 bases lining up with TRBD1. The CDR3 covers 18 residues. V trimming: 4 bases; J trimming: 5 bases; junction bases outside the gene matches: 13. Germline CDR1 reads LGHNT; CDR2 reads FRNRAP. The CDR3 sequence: CASGSNEPGTGVTGELFF. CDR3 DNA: TGTGCTAGTGGTTCAAACGAACCCGGGACAGGGGTTACCGGGGAGCTGTTTTTT.

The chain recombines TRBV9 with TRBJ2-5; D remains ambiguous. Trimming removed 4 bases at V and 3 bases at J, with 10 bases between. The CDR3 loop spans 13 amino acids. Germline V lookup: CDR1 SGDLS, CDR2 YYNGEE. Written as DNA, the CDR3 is TGTGCCAGCAGCCCAAGACCAAAAGAGACCCAGTACTTC. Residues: CASSPRPKETQYF.